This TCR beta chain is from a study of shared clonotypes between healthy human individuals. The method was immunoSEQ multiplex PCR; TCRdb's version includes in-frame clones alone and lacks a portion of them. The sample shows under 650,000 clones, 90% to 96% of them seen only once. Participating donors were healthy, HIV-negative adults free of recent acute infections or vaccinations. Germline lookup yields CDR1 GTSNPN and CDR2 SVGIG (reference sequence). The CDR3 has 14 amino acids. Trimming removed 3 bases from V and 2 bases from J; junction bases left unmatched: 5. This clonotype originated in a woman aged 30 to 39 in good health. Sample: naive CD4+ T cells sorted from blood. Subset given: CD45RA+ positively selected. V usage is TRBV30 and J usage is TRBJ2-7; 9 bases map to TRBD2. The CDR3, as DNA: TGTGCCTGGAGGAGTAGCGGGGGAACCTACGAGCAGTACTTC. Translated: CAWRSSGGTYEQYF.